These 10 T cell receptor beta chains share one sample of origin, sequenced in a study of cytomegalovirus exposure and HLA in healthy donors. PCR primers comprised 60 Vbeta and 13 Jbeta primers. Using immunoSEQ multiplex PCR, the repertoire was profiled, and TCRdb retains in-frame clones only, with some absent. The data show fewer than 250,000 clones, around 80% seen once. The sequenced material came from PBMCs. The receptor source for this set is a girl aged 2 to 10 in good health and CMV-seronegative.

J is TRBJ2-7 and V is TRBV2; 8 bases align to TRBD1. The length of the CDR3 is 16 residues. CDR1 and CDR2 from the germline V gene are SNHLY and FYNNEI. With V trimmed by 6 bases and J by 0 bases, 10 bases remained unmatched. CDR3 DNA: TGTGCCAGCAGCGGGGTCGAGGACAGGGCCTCCTACGAGCAGTACTTC. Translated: CASSGVEDRASYEQYF.

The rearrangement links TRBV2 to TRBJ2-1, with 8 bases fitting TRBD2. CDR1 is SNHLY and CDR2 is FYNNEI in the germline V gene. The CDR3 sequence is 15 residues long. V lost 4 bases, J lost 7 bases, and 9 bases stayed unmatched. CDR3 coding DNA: TGTGCCAGCAGTGCGCGAGCGGGAGAGTTAAATGAGCAGTTCTTC. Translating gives CASSARAGELNEQFF.

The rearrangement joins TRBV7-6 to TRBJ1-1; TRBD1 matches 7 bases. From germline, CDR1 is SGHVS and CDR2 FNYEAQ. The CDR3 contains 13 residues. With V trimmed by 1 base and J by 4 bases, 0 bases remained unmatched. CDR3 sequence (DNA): TGTGCCAGCAGCTTAGGACAGGGCACTGAAGCTTTCTTT. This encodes CASSLGQGTEAFF. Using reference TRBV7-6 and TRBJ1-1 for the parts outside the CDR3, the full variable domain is GAGVSQSPRYKVTKRGQDVALRCDPISGHVSLYWYRQALGQGPEFLTYFNYEAQQDKSGLPNDRFSAERPEGSISTLTIQRTEQRDSAMYRCASSLGQGTEAFFGQGTRLTVV.

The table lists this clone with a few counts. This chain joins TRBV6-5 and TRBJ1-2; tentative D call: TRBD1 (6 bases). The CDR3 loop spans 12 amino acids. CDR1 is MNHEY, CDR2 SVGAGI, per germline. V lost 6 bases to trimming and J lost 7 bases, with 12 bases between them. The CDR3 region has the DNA TGTGCCAGCAGGGGGGGGCAGGGTGGCTACACCTTC. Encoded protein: CASRGGQGGYTF.

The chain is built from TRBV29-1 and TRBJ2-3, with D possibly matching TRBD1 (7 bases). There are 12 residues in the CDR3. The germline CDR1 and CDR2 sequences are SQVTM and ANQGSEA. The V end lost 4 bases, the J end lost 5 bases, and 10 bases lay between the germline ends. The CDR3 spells CSVARGEDTQYF. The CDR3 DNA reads TGCAGCGTTGCCAGGGGGGAAGATACGCAGTATTTT.

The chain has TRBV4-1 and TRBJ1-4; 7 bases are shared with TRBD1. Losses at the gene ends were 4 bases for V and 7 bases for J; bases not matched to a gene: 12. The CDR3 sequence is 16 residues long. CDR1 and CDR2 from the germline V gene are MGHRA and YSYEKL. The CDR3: CASSPTDREEPEKLFF. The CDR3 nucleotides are TGCGCCAGCAGCCCCACAGACAGGGAAGAGCCTGAAAAACTGTTTTTT.

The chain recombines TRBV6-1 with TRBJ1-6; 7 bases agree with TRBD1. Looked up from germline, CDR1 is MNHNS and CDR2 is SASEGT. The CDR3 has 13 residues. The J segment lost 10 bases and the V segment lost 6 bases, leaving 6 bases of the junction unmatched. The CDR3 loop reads CASRSGGRSPLHF. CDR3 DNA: TGTGCCAGCAGGTCAGGGGGGCGGTCACCCCTCCACTTT.

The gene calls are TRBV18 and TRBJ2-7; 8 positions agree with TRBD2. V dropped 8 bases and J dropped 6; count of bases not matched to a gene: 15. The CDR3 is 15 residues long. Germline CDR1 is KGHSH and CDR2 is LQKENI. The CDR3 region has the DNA TGTGCCAGCGCTTTAGCGGGGCTTCCCAAACCCGAGCAGTACTTC. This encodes CASALAGLPKPEQYF.

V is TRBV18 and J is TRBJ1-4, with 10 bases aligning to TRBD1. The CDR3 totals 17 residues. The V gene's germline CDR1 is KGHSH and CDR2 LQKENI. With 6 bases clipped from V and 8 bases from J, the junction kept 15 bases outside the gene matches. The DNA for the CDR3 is TGTGCCAGCTCTCGCCAACTCCGGACAGGGGGGGGAGAAAAACTGTTTTTT. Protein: CASSRQLRTGGGEKLFF.

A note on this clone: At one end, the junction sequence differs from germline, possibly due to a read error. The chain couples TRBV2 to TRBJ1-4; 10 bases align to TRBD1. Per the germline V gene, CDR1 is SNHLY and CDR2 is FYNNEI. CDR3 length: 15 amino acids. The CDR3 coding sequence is TGTACCAGCAGTTATACGGACAGGGGGAATGAAAAACTGTTTTTT. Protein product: CTSSYTDRGNEKLFF.